Following are 15 T cell receptor beta chains from one sample sequenced in a study of blood T cell repertoires in COVID-19. The table came from immunoSEQ multiplex PCR; TCRdb's copy has only in-frame clones and leaves some out. The sample yields roughly 260,000 clones, around 82% seen once. Sequenced material: peripheral blood. The receptors were sampled from a woman in her 70s with acute or convalescent COVID-19.

The V call is TRBV3-1 (or the pseudogene TRBV3-2), the J call TRBJ1-1; D is ambiguous. CDR1 LGHDT and CDR2 YNNKEL come from the germline V gene (reference sequence). The CDR3 length is 14 residues. V was clipped by 5 bases and J by 1 base, with 11 bases between them. The CDR3 sequence is CASSFGMENTEAFF. The CDR3 coding sequence is TGTGCCAGCAGCTTCGGGATGGAGAACACTGAAGCTTTCTTT.

CDR3 amino acids: CASSQDLRVEQYF. The CDR3 DNA follows: TGCGCCAGCAGCCAAGACCTCAGGGTCGAGCAGTACTTC. This chain uses TRBV4-3 with TRBJ2-7, with D possibly matching TRBD1 (5 bases). V dropped 0 bases and J dropped 6 bases, with 9 bases sitting between them. The CDR3 has 13 residues. Germline lookup yields CDR1 LGHNA and CDR2 YSLEER.

In regard to this clone: Given the absence of the conserved phenylalanine or tryptophan at the CDR3 end, a read error is likely. No DNA is shown, since the ends of the CDR3 on it are uncertain; the CDR3 is the one TCRdb lists. The genes are TRBV21-1 and TRBJ1-5; TRBD1 reflects the table's D call only, with no check against the DNA. TRBV21-1 is listed as a pseudogene. From its first to its last residue, the CDR3 has 18 amino acids. CDR3 in amino acids: CASKQLVGQGIKVWPQHP.

The chain is built from TRBV10-3 and TRBJ1-4; TRBD1 might be the D (6 bases). CDR1 is ENHRY and CDR2 is SYGVKD in the germline V gene. V lost 5 bases to trimming and J lost 2 bases, with 12 bases between them. This CDR3 is 15 amino acids long. The CDR3, as DNA: TGTGCCATCAGTCTGACAGGCGCGACTAATGAAAAACTGTTTTTT. Residues: CAISLTGATNEKLFF.

The CDR3 nucleotides read TGTGCCAGCAGCCGACAGGGGGTAGTTTCACCCCTCCACTTT. Protein: CASSRQGVVSPLHF. The V gene is TRBV6-2 or TRBV6-3, the J gene TRBJ1-6; 9 positions agree with TRBD1. With V trimmed by 6 bases and J by 9 bases, 6 bases remained unmatched. The CDR3 sequence is 14 residues long. CDR1 MNHEY and CDR2 SVGEGT come from the germline V gene.

This sequence joins TRBV19 and TRBJ2-7, with 7 nucleotides matching TRBD1. The CDR3 runs to 16 residues. V shed 4 bases and J 1 base; nucleotides not matched to a gene: 10. Germline CDR1 and CDR2: LNHDA and SQIVND (reference sequence). The CDR3 DNA reads TGTGCCAGTAGTACATGGACAGGAAAGGGTTCCTACGAGCAGTACTTC. Translated: CASSTWTGKGSYEQYF. The whole variable domain, filled in from reference TRBV19 and TRBJ2-7, reads DGGITQSPKYLFRKEGQNVTLSCEQNLNHDAMYWYRQDPGQGLRLIYYSQIVNDFQKGDIAEGYSVSREKKESFPLTVTSAQKNPTAFYLCASSTWTGKGSYEQYFGPGTRLTVT.

This clone was detected only a few times. The chain uses TRBV5-1 and TRBJ2-7; the D gene is possibly TRBD1 (6 bases). Germline CDR1 reads SGHRS; CDR2 reads YFSETQ. This CDR3 is built from 15 residues. Trimming pared 1 base from V and 2 bases from J, leaving 13 bases between. The CDR3, as DNA: TGCGCCAGCAGCTTGACAGGGAGAGGACCCTACGAGCAGTACTTC. This translates into CASSLTGRGPYEQYF.

J is TRBJ1-6 and V is TRBV19, with 12 bases that match TRBD1. The CDR3 loop spans 18 amino acids. Germline V gene sequence: CDR1 LNHDA, CDR2 SQIVND (reference sequence). With V trimmed by 9 bases and J by 5 bases, 14 bases remained unmatched. CDR3 region: CASRQGTGGVEDNSPLHF. The CDR3 bases are TGTGCCAGCCGACAGGGGACAGGGGGCGTCGAGGATAATTCACCCCTCCACTTT.

The chain uses TRBV19 and TRBJ2-7; tentatively, D is TRBD1 (6 bases). Trimming removed 6 bases at V and 4 bases at J, with 10 bases between. The CDR3 totals 12 residues. Germline-derived CDR1 and CDR2 are LNHDA and SQIVND (reference sequence). Here the CDR3 reads CASSLQGYEQYF. The CDR3 DNA reads as TGTGCCAGTAGCCTACAGGGATACGAGCAGTACTTC.

This clone was observed a handful of times. The chain joins TRBV18 to TRBJ1-1, with D hard to call. The CDR3 spans 13 residues. Germline-derived CDR1 and CDR2 are KGHSH and LQKENI. V was cut by 5 bases and J by 6 bases, with 13 bases left in between. The CDR3 DNA reads as TGTGCCAGCTCAGTAGAGTATTTCGCTGAAGCTTTCTTT. Translating it yields CASSVEYFAEAFF.

This chain links TRBV19 with TRBJ1-5, with D unclear. Trimming removed 3 bases at V and 7 bases at J, with 10 bases between. CDR3 size: 13 residues. CDR1 is LNHDA, CDR2 SQIVND, per germline (reference sequence). CDR3: CASSIEGRQPQHF. The CDR3 DNA reads TGTGCCAGTAGTATTGAAGGGAGGCAGCCCCAGCATTTT.

This clone was seen only once. The CDR3 DNA follows: TGTGCCAGCAGCGTCTCCCTCGGGACAGGGTCGAACGGAAACACCATATATTTT. Amino acids: CASSVSLGTGSNGNTIYF. The chain employs TRBV9 and TRBJ1-3; 9 bases are a match to TRBD1. Germline trimming cut 2 bases from V and 4 bases from J; bases unmatched to any gene: 13. Germline V gene data show CDR1 as SGDLS and CDR2 as YYNGEE. The CDR3 covers 18 residues.

This rearrangement joins TRBV7-2 to TRBJ2-5, with unresolved D. Trimming left V 7 bases short and J 5 bases short, with 20 bases between. Germline V gene sequence: CDR1 SGHTA, CDR2 FQGNSA. CDR3 size: 15 residues. The chain's CDR3 is CASTPLAAGWETQYF. CDR3 DNA: TGTGCCAGCACCCCCCTTGCGGCCGGCTGGGAGACCCAGTACTTC.

CDR3 bases: TGTGCCAGCAGCCCGATCAACGGACAGGGGGCGTTAGAGACCCAGTACTTC. It codes for CASSPINGQGALETQYF. The chain carries TRBV3-1 (or the pseudogene TRBV3-2) and TRBJ2-5, with 11 bases identical to TRBD1. The J segment lost 4 bases and the V segment lost 4 bases, leaving 11 bases of the junction unmatched. Germline CDR1 reads LGHDT; CDR2 reads YNNKEL (reference sequence). The CDR3 totals 17 residues.

V usage is TRBV4-3 and J usage is TRBJ2-3; D remains ambiguous. This CDR3 contains 14 residues. V was trimmed by 3 bases and J by 0 bases, leaving 7 bases between them. The V gene's germline CDR1 is LGHNA and CDR2 YSLEER. The chain's CDR3 is CASSQLLSTDTQYF. CDR3 sequence (DNA): TGCGCCAGCAGCCAGTTACTGAGCACAGATACGCAGTATTTT.